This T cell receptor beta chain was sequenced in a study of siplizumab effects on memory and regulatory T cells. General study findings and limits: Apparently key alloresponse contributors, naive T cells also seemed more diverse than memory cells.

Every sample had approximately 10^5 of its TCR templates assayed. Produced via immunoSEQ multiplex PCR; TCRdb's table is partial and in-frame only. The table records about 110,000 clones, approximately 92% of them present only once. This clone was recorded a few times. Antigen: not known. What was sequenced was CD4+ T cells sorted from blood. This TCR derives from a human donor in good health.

CDR3 nucleotide sequence: TGTGCCAGTAGTATCGGGCCTGGGGTCTCCTACAATGAGCAGTTCTTC. Translated: CASSIGPGVSYNEQFF. V and J are TRBV19 and TRBJ2-1; D not resolved. CDR1 and CDR2 from the germline V gene are LNHDA and SQIVND (reference sequence). This CDR3 contains 16 residues. Trimming cost V 3 bases and J 0 bases, with 12 bases left between them.